What follows describes a single TCR beta chain. The antigen is unknown. TCRdb passed the RT-PCR reads through MiXCR, listing each CDR3 protein once. The table shows about 700,000 distinct CDR3 sequences, with about a sixth occurring only once. Germline V CDR1 and CDR2: ENHRY, SYGVKD. Germline trimming cut 4 bases from V and 10 bases from J; bases unmatched to any gene: 7. This CDR3 has 13 amino acids. These data are taken from a study of response to subunit inactivated influenza vaccine. Study outcomes and limitations: The study's authors posited that every seasonal influenza vaccination enlists few new T cells.

The chain couples TRBV10-3 to TRBJ2-1; 7 nucleotides line up with TRBD2. Source: PBMCs from blood, taken less than 13 days after vaccination. This TCR derives from a middle-aged man who received an inactivated influenza vaccine. The CDR3 nucleotides read TGTGCCATCAGTGGGGGGGGACTCCCCGAGCAGTTCTTC. This gives the protein CAISGGGLPEQFF.